Listed here are 5 T cell receptor beta chains from one sample, sequenced in a study of T cells in Graves' hyperthyroidism and ophthalmopathy. Authors of the study amplified TCR beta CDR3 regions from RNA transcripts. The HTBI set primed first-round TCR CDR3 RT-PCR. TCRdb reprocessed the multiplex PCR reads via MiXCR and lists one record per CDR3 protein. This sample has about 410,000 distinct CDR3 sequences; roughly 14% occur once, and the top ten carry about 20%. The specimen was blood. These receptor sequences come from a young woman with Graves' ophthalmopathy.

This chain links TRBV13 with TRBJ1-2; the match to TRBD1 covers 9 bases. The CDR3 extends over 15 amino acids. V shed 4 bases, J shed 8 bases, and the junction held 11 bases outside the gene matches. CDR1 is PRHDT, CDR2 FYEKMQ, per germline (reference sequence). The CDR3: CASSSIRDRVLGYTF. The CDR3 bases are TGTGCCAGCAGCTCAATCCGGGACAGGGTTTTAGGCTACACCTTC.

In its sample, this clonotype was seen once. This chain uses TRBV6-1 with TRBJ2-7; D is undetermined. CDR1 and CDR2 from the germline V gene are MNHNS and SASEGT. The CDR3 runs to 13 residues. V was shortened by 6 bases and J by 3 bases, with 12 bases between the two germline ends. This CDR3 is CASRSGTNYEQYF. The CDR3 bases are TGTGCCAGCAGGAGTGGCACGAACTACGAGCAGTACTTC.

Many counts were recorded for this clonotype. J is TRBJ2-2 and V is TRBV6-1; a weak D match, TRBD1 (6 bases). This CDR3 is built from 15 residues. Per the germline V gene, CDR1 is MNHNS and CDR2 is SASEGT. V lost 5 bases and J lost 7, with 17 bases in between. This chain's CDR3 is CASSRPGTRYGELFF. In nucleotides, the CDR3 is TGTGCCAGCAGTAGACCAGGGACACGGTACGGGGAGCTGTTTTTT.

This clonotype has at least ten counts. The genes are TRBV11-2 and TRBJ2-7; tentatively, D is TRBD2 (6 bases). Per germline, CDR1 SGHAT and CDR2 FQNNGV. Trimming removed 0 bases from V and 5 bases from J, with 11 bases in between. CDR3 length equals 14 residues. The CDR3 protein is CASSLEGGGHEQYF. CDR3 coding DNA: TGTGCCAGCAGCTTAGAGGGGGGTGGACACGAGCAGTACTTC.

This clonotype was recorded many times. The chain combines TRBV6-6 with TRBJ2-5; TRBD2 matches 9 bases. V lost 0 bases to trimming and J lost 4 bases; unmatched junction nucleotides: 6. This CDR3 spans 16 amino acids. Germline CDR1 reads MNHNY; CDR2 reads SVGAGI (reference sequence). The CDR3 sequence is CASSYSNLAGIETQYF. In DNA form, the CDR3 reads TGTGCCAGCAGTTACTCGAATCTAGCGGGGATAGAGACCCAGTACTTC.